The T cell receptor (beta chain) described here comes from a study of circulating and synovial CD4+ cells in juvenile arthritis. Sequencing was performed with immunoSEQ multiplex PCR; in TCRdb, only in-frame clones are kept and a portion is missing. The data contain roughly 4,000 clones, roughly 79% of them singletons. With regard to this clone: Antigen specificity is unknown.

Sequenced samples came from active juvenile idiopathic arthritis patients. This CDR3 comprises 13 residues. The V segment lost 3 bases and the J segment 10 bases; nucleotides outside the gene matches: 0. CDR1 is SGHTA, CDR2 FQGTGA, per germline. Points from the study as a whole: Measured synovium overlap likely understates the true shared repertoire.

The source material was CD4+ T cells from synovial fluid. The receptor was derived from a human donor with juvenile idiopathic arthritis. The J gene is TRBJ2-1, the V gene TRBV7-3, with 13 bases aligning to TRBD2. The CDR3 DNA reads as TGTGCCAGCAGCTTGGGACTAGCGGGGGAGCAGTTCTTC. Amino acids: CASSLGLAGEQFF.